Listed below are T cell receptor beta chains from one sample, sequenced in a study of T cells in localized non-small cell lung cancer. Libraries were prepared by immunoSEQ multiplex PCR; TCRdb keeps only in-frame clonotypes and omits some of them. The top ten clones hold 5% to 7% of a sample with around 40,000 clones, 70% to 90% of them seen once. Sample: peripheral blood, taken before any cancer treatment. All receptors derive from a man aged 40 to 75 with stage I lung adenocarcinoma. The CDR3 runs from the conserved cysteine through the conserved F or W. Fields, in order: CDR3 protein, CDR3 DNA, V gene, clone size, J gene, D gene. D genes are given only for firm matches. For some rows the clone size is stated as once, few or many, or as a class when expanded; others skip it.

CASSSTDLGYTF TGTGCCAGCAGCTCGACAGATTTAGGCTACACCTTC TRBV7-8 once TRBJ1-2 NA
CASSSTGPGEEQYF TGTGCCAGCAGCTCCACGGGACCGGGGGAAGAGCAGTACTTC TRBV7-9 once TRBJ2-7 NA
CASSQVSGINTEAFF TGTGCCAGCAGCCAAGTCTCAGGAATTAACACTGAAGCTTTCTTT TRBV14 NA TRBJ1-1 NA
CASRASGTDTQYF TGTGCCAGCAGGGCTAGCGGGACAGATACGCAGTATTTT TRBV28 NA TRBJ2-3 TRBD2
CASSQVGNTIYF TGTGCCAGCAGCCAAGTCGGTAACACCATATATTTT TRBV14 NA TRBJ1-3 NA
CASSFSGAGLNEKLFF TGTGCCAGCAGTTTTTCGGGGGCAGGTCTTAATGAAAAACTGTTTTTT TRBV28 NA TRBJ1-4 NA
CASSLVYEQYF TGTGCCAGCAGCCTTGTGTACGAGCAGTACTTC TRBV28 few TRBJ2-7 NA
CASSLGQGYNEQFF TGTGCCAGCAGCTTGGGGCAGGGCTACAATGAGCAGTTCTTC TRBV7-9 NA TRBJ2-1 NA
CASSQLGLAGSTDTQYF TGCGCCAGCAGCCAACTTGGACTAGCGGGAAGCACAGATACGCAGTATTTT TRBV4-1 NA TRBJ2-3 TRBD2
CASSLARVEQFF TGTGCCAGCAGCTTAGCAAGGGTTGAGCAGTTCTTC TRBV7-2 NA TRBJ2-1 NA
CASSLGRVTNTGELFF TGTGCCAGCAGTTTAGGGCGGGTGACGAACACCGGGGAGCTGTTTTTT TRBV28 NA TRBJ2-2 NA
CASSGYLSNEQFF TGTGCCAGCAGCGGGTACCTTTCAAATGAGCAGTTCTTC TRBV11-2 NA TRBJ2-1 NA
CASRPGQGAGLFF TGTGCCAGCAGGCCGGGACAGGGGGCTGGGCTGTTTTTT TRBV28 NA TRBJ2-2 TRBD1
CAWTRAGGGNTIYF TGTGCCTGGACGCGGGCAGGGGGAGGAAACACCATATATTTT TRBV30 NA TRBJ1-3 TRBD1
CASSLPGGPSYNEQFF TGTGCCAGCAGTTTACCGGGAGGGCCCTCTTACAATGAGCAGTTCTTC TRBV28 NA TRBJ2-1 TRBD2
CASSHGDRERTGELFF TGTGCCAGCAGCCACGGGGACAGGGAGAGAACCGGGGAGCTGTTTTTT TRBV4-2 NA TRBJ2-2 TRBD1
CAISEGGMNTEAFF TGTGCCATCAGTGAGGGGGGAATGAACACTGAAGCTTTCTTT TRBV10-3 NA TRBJ1-1 NA
CASGLALYGNEQFF TGTGCTAGTGGTTTGGCCCTATACGGGAATGAGCAGTTCTTC TRBV12-5 NA TRBJ2-1 NA
CASSQASYFSSGANVLTF TGCGCCAGCAGCCAAGCGTCTTATTTTTCCTCTGGGGCCAACGTCCTGACTTTC TRBV4-3 NA TRBJ2-6 NA
CASSRGAAGTGELFF TGTGCCAGCAGCCGGGGGGCCGCAGGGACGGGGGAGCTGTTTTTT TRBV4-2 NA TRBJ2-2 NA
CASSFSANTEAFF TGTGCCAGCAGTTTTTCAGCGAACACTGAAGCTTTCTTT TRBV7-3 NA TRBJ1-1 NA
CASRKRQGRPDYHSGANVLTF TGTGCCAGCAGGAAGAGACAGGGGCGCCCGGATTACCACTCTGGGGCCAACGTCCTGACTTTC TRBV28 few TRBJ2-6 TRBD1
CASSLEAGGLTRYF TGTGCCAGCAGCTTAGAGGCAGGGGGGCTTACGCGATATTTT TRBV11-2 NA TRBJ2-3 NA
CASSLRRNTGELFF TGTGCCAGCAGTTTACGCAGGAACACCGGGGAGCTGTTTTTT TRBV27 NA TRBJ2-2 NA
CASGGPGGNTIYF TGTGCCAGTGGAGGTCCGGGAGGAAACACCATATATTTT TRBV7-6 NA TRBJ1-3 NA
CASSFRDSAYEQYF TGTGCCAGCAGCTTCCGGGACAGTGCCTACGAGCAGTACTTC TRBV7-9 NA TRBJ2-7 TRBD1
CASSRTTVGEQYF TGTGCCAGCAGTCGCACTACCGTAGGTGAGCAGTACTTC TRBV27 NA TRBJ2-7 NA
CASSRPTRDTEAFF TGTGCCAGCAGCCGCCCGACGAGGGACACTGAAGCTTTCTTT TRBV5-5 NA TRBJ1-1 NA
CAWSVHGEDEQFF TGTGCCTGGAGTGTACACGGGGAGGATGAGCAGTTCTTC TRBV30 NA TRBJ2-1 NA
CAISEGQRGYEQYF TGTGCCATCAGTGAGGGGCAGCGGGGCTACGAGCAGTACTTC TRBV10-3 NA TRBJ2-7 TRBD2
CSGIRQGINEKLFF TGCAGCGGGATTAGACAGGGAATAAATGAAAAACTGTTTTTT TRBV29-1 few TRBJ1-4 TRBD1
CASTYGNEQFF TGTGCCAGCACCTACGGGAATGAGCAGTTCTTC TRBV6-5 NA TRBJ2-1 NA
CASSETYGGDNYGYTF TGTGCCAGCAGTGAAACATACGGGGGGGACAACTATGGCTACACCTTC TRBV2 NA TRBJ1-2 NA
CASSSGTSGMRDTQYF TGTGCCAGCAGCTCTGGGACTAGCGGGATGAGGGATACGCAGTATTTT TRBV5-6 NA TRBJ2-3 TRBD2
CASSQPYRGTNEKLFF TGCGCCAGCAGCCAGCCCTACAGGGGTACTAATGAAAAACTGTTTTTT TRBV4-1 NA TRBJ1-4 TRBD1
CAISEGWLAGGYNEQFF TGTGCCATCAGTGAAGGGTGGCTAGCGGGAGGATACAATGAGCAGTTCTTC TRBV10-3 NA TRBJ2-1 TRBD2
CASSQGGMNTGELFF TGTGCCAGCAGCCAAGGGGGGATGAACACCGGGGAGCTGTTTTTT TRBV4-2 NA TRBJ2-2 NA
CASSGVGYEQFF TGTGCCAGCAGCGGAGTGGGATATGAGCAGTTCTTC TRBV14 few TRBJ2-1 NA